A single sample gave rise to the 20 T cell receptor beta chains below, sequenced in a study of early T cells in non-severe SARS-CoV-2 infection. TCRdb reprocessed the 5' RACE reads with MiXCR, giving one entry per CDR3 protein. Of around 60,000 distinct CDR3 sequences in the sample, around 14% are singletons; the top ten hold more than 3.5%. Specimen: whole blood. Receptors originate from an adult who was a healthcare worker with PCR-confirmed SARS-CoV-2 infection or an uninfected control (not recorded which).

CDR3 DNA: TGCAGCGTGGGAGGACAGGGGAGCACAGATACGCAGTATTTT. Translating gives CSVGGQGSTDTQYF. The chain has TRBV29-1 and TRBJ2-3, with 9 bases lining up with TRBD1. The CDR3 covers 14 residues. CDR1 and CDR2 from the germline V gene are SQVTM and ANQGSEA. V trimming: 6 bases; J trimming: 0 bases; junction bases outside the gene matches: 4.

The chain combines TRBV7-8 with TRBJ1-1; TRBD1 might be the D (5 bases). The CDR3 is 15 residues long. The V end lost 1 base, the J end lost 4 bases, and 13 bases lay between the germline ends. Germline CDR1 reads SGHVS; CDR2 reads FQNEAQ. The DNA of the CDR3 is TGTGCCAGCAGCTTAGGCGGCAGGGTGACCACTGAAGCTTTCTTT. This encodes CASSLGGRVTTEAFF.

The chain is built from TRBV7-9 and TRBJ1-4; 10 nucleotides agree with TRBD1. Germline V gene lookup returns CDR1 SEHNR and CDR2 FQNEAQ (reference sequence). The CDR3 has 17 amino acids. J lost 5 bases, V lost 2 bases, and 8 bases had no gene match. This CDR3 reads CASSLPTGGEPNEKLFF. CDR3 nucleotides: TGTGCCAGCAGCTTACCGACAGGGGGCGAACCCAATGAAAAACTGTTTTTT.

The chain combines TRBV5-1 with TRBJ2-3; TRBD2 is a possible D gene (6 bases). Trimming removed 4 bases from V and 0 bases from J, with 12 bases in between. This CDR3 is built from 15 residues. CDR1 and CDR2 from the germline V gene are SGHRS and YFSETQ. DNA of the CDR3: TGCGCCAGCAGCCCCGGGACTTTTAGCACAGATACGCAGTATTTT. Protein: CASSPGTFSTDTQYF.

This clonotype was observed a few times. The rearrangement links TRBV20-1 to TRBJ1-2, with 7 bases that match TRBD1. With V trimmed by 4 bases and J by 6 bases, 8 bases remained unmatched. The germline CDR1 and CDR2 sequences are DFQATT and SNEGSKA (reference sequence). CDR3 length: 13 residues. The CDR3 DNA reads TGCAGTGCTACCGGGGACAGTTCGGATGGCTACACCTTC. Translated, it gives CSATGDSSDGYTF.

Many counts were recorded for this clonotype. The rearrangement joins TRBV4-3 to TRBJ2-1; D might be TRBD2 (7 bases). The CDR3 is made up of 16 amino acids. V lost 1 base, J lost 9 bases, and 19 bases lay in between. The germline V gene has CDR1 LGHNA and CDR2 YSLEER. This chain's CDR3 is CASSQVEGGPVSEQFF. In nucleotides, the CDR3 is TGCGCCAGCAGCCAAGTTGAGGGGGGGCCTGTTAGTGAGCAGTTCTTC.

This chain joins TRBV29-1 and TRBJ2-6, with TRBD1 identical over 7 bases. The germline V gene encodes CDR1 SQVTM and CDR2 ANQGSEA. There are 13 residues in the CDR3. V dropped 6 bases and J dropped 4; count of bases not matched to a gene: 3. As DNA, the CDR3 is TGCAGCGTGGTGGGACAGGGGGCCAACGTCCTGACTTTC. It specifies CSVVGQGANVLTF.

Worth noting for this clonotype: No conserved phenylalanine or tryptophan is present at the end of the CDR3, so a read error is the likely explanation. The chain links TRBV4-2 to TRBJ2-1; either TRBD1 or TRBD2 may supply D (6 bases each). This CDR3 has 15 amino acids. Deletions cut 4 bases from V and 8 bases from J, with 18 bases between. Germline CDR1 reads LGHNA; CDR2 reads YNFKEQ. The CDR3 region has the DNA TGTGCCAGCAGCCGGAACCCCCGGGGGCGGGATGAGCAGTTCCTC. It yields the protein CASSRNPRGRDEQFL.

The rearrangement uses TRBV6-5 and TRBJ2-7, with 8 bases that match TRBD1. Germline-derived CDR1 and CDR2 are MNHEY and SVGAGI. This CDR3 has 14 residues. The trim removed 6 bases at V and 6 bases at J, leaving 10 bases unmatched. CDR3 bases: TGTGCCAGCAGCCGGACAGGGAGAGCGGGCGAGCAGTACTTC. This sequence encodes CASSRTGRAGEQYF.

This clonotype was seen many times. The chain carries TRBV19 and TRBJ1-2; D gene ambiguous. Per the germline V gene, CDR1 is LNHDA and CDR2 is SQIVND (reference sequence). The V end lost 3 bases, the J end lost 5 bases, and 16 bases lay between the germline ends. This CDR3 has 15 amino acids. CDR3 in amino acids: CASSIELGRQYGYTF. CDR3 nucleotides: TGTGCCAGTAGTATTGAACTAGGGAGGCAATATGGCTACACCTTC. Full variable domain (remainder filled in from reference TRBV19 and TRBJ1-2): DGGITQSPKYLFRKEGQNVTLSCEQNLNHDAMYWYRQDPGQGLRLIYYSQIVNDFQKGDIAEGYSVSREKKESFPLTVTSAQKNPTAFYLCASSIELGRQYGYTFGSGTRLTVV.

This clonotype was seen many times. The rearrangement links TRBV5-1 to TRBJ1-4, with D unclear. V lost 6 bases and J 4 bases, leaving 16 bases between the germline ends. CDR1 and CDR2 (germline): SGHRS, YFSETQ. The CDR3 has 15 amino acids. CDR3 sequence: CASTLRAGSNEKLFF. CDR3 DNA sequence: TGCGCCAGCACTCTCCGGGCGGGGAGTAATGAAAAACTGTTTTTT.

This clonotype was counted many times. The chain is built from TRBV12-2 and TRBJ2-5; whether TRBD1, the table's D call, matches the DNA was not checked. TRBV12-2 is deemed a pseudogene. The CDR3 loop spans 16 amino acids. CDR3 sequence: CASQSRGARFQETQYF. CDR3 DNA: TGTGCAAGTCAATCCCGGGGAGCTAGGTTCCAAGAGACCCAGTACTTC.

This clonotype was seen at least ten times. The V call is TRBV20-1, the J call TRBJ2-3, with D possibly matching TRBD1 (5 bases). Germline CDR1 reads DFQATT; CDR2 reads SNEGSKA (reference sequence). The CDR3 extends over 16 amino acids. V gave up 3 bases and J gave up 5 bases, with 21 bases separating them. CDR3 DNA sequence: TGCAGTGCTAGGGGAATAAGGACATCCCTCGGAGATACGCAGTATTTT. Protein product: CSARGIRTSLGDTQYF.

This clonotype has ten or more counts. V usage is TRBV5-1 and J usage is TRBJ2-7; D may be TRBD1 (5 bases). This CDR3 is built from 16 residues. The ends were cut back, 0 bases at V and 7 bases at J, with 20 bases in the middle. Germline V gene data show CDR1 as SGHRS and CDR2 as YFSETQ. The CDR3 loop is CASSLGGPIDSLEQYF. DNA of the CDR3: TGCGCCAGCAGCTTGGGGGGCCCCATCGACTCCCTGGAGCAGTACTTC.

J is TRBJ2-1 and V is TRBV6-2 or TRBV6-3, with 8 positions matching TRBD1. CDR1 is MNHEY, CDR2 SVGEGT, per germline. V shed 2 bases, J shed 3 bases, and the junction held 6 bases outside the gene matches. This CDR3 is built from 16 residues. The CDR3 nucleotides read TGTGCCAGCAGTTACACGGACAGGGTAGTCTACAATGAGCAGTTCTTC. As protein: CASSYTDRVVYNEQFF.

This clonotype came up a few times. The rearrangement links TRBV7-9 to TRBJ2-5; D uncertain. Germline CDR1 and CDR2: SEHNR and FQNEAQ (reference sequence). The V gene lost 2 bases and the J gene lost 5 bases, with 6 bases spanning the gap. The CDR3 contains 12 residues. DNA of the CDR3: TGTGCCAGCAGCTTACCCCTGGAGACCCAGTACTTC. It translates to CASSLPLETQYF.

V and J are TRBV6-6 and TRBJ1-3; 8 positions agree with TRBD1. Germline V gene sequence: CDR1 MNHNY, CDR2 SVGAGI (reference sequence). This CDR3 region has 16 residues. V lost 7 bases, J lost 1 base, and 9 bases stayed unmatched. This CDR3 is CASTTRTGGSGNTIYF. The CDR3 nucleotides are TGTGCCAGCACCACTCGCACAGGGGGGTCTGGAAACACCATATATTTT.

This clonotype has just a few counts. The chain joins TRBV9 to TRBJ1-6; D possibly corresponds to TRBD1 (5 bases). The CDR3 totals 16 residues. The V end was cut by 2 bases, the J end by 10 bases, with 19 bases between. CDR1 is SGDLS, CDR2 YYNGEE, per germline. In DNA, the CDR3 is TGTGCCAGCAGCGTGAGCGGGACTTCAACGCCGTCACCCCTCCACTTT. Translation: CASSVSGTSTPSPLHF. Variable domain in full (rest from reference TRBV9 and TRBJ1-6): DSGVTQTPKHLITATGQRVTLRCSPRSGDLSVYWYQQSLDQGLQFLIQYYNGEERAKGNILERFSAQQFPDLHSELNLSSLELGDSALYFCASSVSGTSTPSPLHFGNGTRLTVT.

This clonotype turned up a few times. The genes are TRBV4-1 and TRBJ1-4; D is possibly TRBD1 (6 bases). The CDR3 covers 16 residues. Trimming left V 5 bases short and J 7 bases short, with 20 bases between. Germline V gene data show CDR1 as MGHRA and CDR2 as YSYEKL. The CDR3: CASSGIGTGFGEKLFF. The CDR3 coding sequence is TGCGCCAGCAGCGGGATAGGAACAGGGTTCGGTGAAAAACTGTTTTTT.

This sequence joins TRBV7-2 and TRBJ1-1; the D is unclear. Germline V CDR1 and CDR2: SGHTA, FQGNSA. V lost 7 bases to trimming and J lost 2 bases, with 8 bases between them. The length of the CDR3 is 12 residues. CDR3 coding DNA: TGTGCCAGCACGCGTGTCAACACTGAAGCTTTCTTT. Translated: CASTRVNTEAFF.